This TCR beta chain was identified during a study of blood T cells in healthy people across ages. This clonotype was observed a few times. Its antigen remains unidentified. The authors ran a second PCR of 7 to 11 cycles using a sample-barcoded 5' primer and a J-beta primer mix. The authors tagged each cDNA molecule using a template-switch adaptor with 12 random nucleotides. A single record per CDR3 protein comes from TCRdb applying MiXCR to the 5' RACE reads. The data contain about 800,000 distinct CDR3 sequences, about 45% of them seen just once; the ten biggest clones take up over 15%. Germline CDR1 is GTSNPN and CDR2 is SVGIG (reference sequence). Unmatched junction bases numbered 2, after V lost 0 bases and J lost 4 bases. The CDR3 extends over 13 amino acids. General observations from the study: Unsorted PBMC material precluded a definitive naive versus antigen-experienced comparison. Both higher diversity and more naive CD4+ cells marked long-lived donors when set against aged donors.

The donors, aged roughly 6 to 95, were healthy Caucasians from Russia. J is TRBJ2-7 and V is TRBV30; 8 bases align to TRBD1. The specimen was blood. The clonotype originates from a man at least 80 years old in good health. The CDR3 spells CAWSVTGGYEQYF. The CDR3 region has the DNA TGTGCCTGGAGTGTAACAGGGGGGTACGAGCAGTACTTC.